Listed below are T cell receptor beta chains from one sample, sequenced in a study of CD8 T cells in ankylosing spondylitis. MiXCR, run by TCRdb on the 5' RACE reads, gives a single entry per CDR3 protein. The sample holds 200,000 or so distinct CDR3 sequences, 15% to 20% seen once. What was sequenced was blood, either unsorted or a sorted T cell fraction (not recorded which). The receptors shown here come from a male donor aged 5-30 years with ankylosing spondylitis or in good health (not recorded which). Both conserved end residues are part of each CDR3. Each record gives: clone size, V gene, J gene, D gene, CDR3 DNA, CDR3 protein. The D gene is left open where the match is weak. Expanded clones are given a class, and other clones once, few, many or no size at all.

clone size: many
V gene: TRBV29-1
J gene: TRBJ2-5
D gene: TRBD2
CDR3 DNA: TGCAGCTCTAGCGGGATGACTGTAGAGACCCAGTACTTC
CDR3 protein: CSSSGMTVETQYF

clone size: many
V gene: TRBV15
J gene: TRBJ2-1
D gene: -
CDR3 DNA: TGTGCCACCAGCAGGGATCGGGCGGGATCCGTGCAGTTCTTC
CDR3 protein: CATSRDRAGSVQFF

clone size: few
V gene: TRBV20-1
J gene: TRBJ1-1
D gene: -
CDR3 DNA: TGCAGTGCTGGGGGACATCTGAACACTGAAGCTTTCTTT
CDR3 protein: CSAGGHLNTEAFF

clone size: -
V gene: TRBV6-2/TRBV6-3
J gene: TRBJ2-7
D gene: -
CDR3 DNA: TGTGCCGAACGTCTGTTTTACAACTTC
CDR3 protein: CAERLFYNF

clone size: many
V gene: TRBV20-1
J gene: TRBJ2-1
D gene: TRBD2
CDR3 DNA: TGCAGTGCTAGAGATGCCCGACTAGCAGTAAGGAATGAGCAGTTCTTC
CDR3 protein: CSARDARLAVRNEQFF

clone size: -
V gene: TRBV6-5
J gene: TRBJ2-5
D gene: -
CDR3 DNA: TGTGCCAGCAGTTTCATGGCTTTTGAGACCCAGTACTTC
CDR3 protein: CASSFMAFETQYF

clone size: -
V gene: TRBV27
J gene: TRBJ1-2
D gene: -
CDR3 DNA: TGTGCCAGCAGTTGGACCCCCCGTTCAATCCTCGGCTACACCTTC
CDR3 protein: CASSWTPRSILGYTF

clone size: many
V gene: TRBV20-1
J gene: TRBJ2-7
D gene: -
CDR3 DNA: TGCAGTGCTAGAGATATCCGGGGACCCGAGCAGTACTTC
CDR3 protein: CSARDIRGPEQYF

clone size: many
V gene: TRBV7-9
J gene: TRBJ2-2
D gene: TRBD1
CDR3 DNA: TGTGCCAGCAGCTTAGGCCCGGGACAGGGGACAAGCACCGGGGAGCTGTTTTTT
CDR3 protein: CASSLGPGQGTSTGELFF

clone size: many
V gene: TRBV5-1
J gene: TRBJ2-2
D gene: -
CDR3 DNA: TGCGCCAGCAGCTCTAGCGCCGGGGAGCTGTTTTTT
CDR3 protein: CASSSSAGELFF

clone size: many
V gene: TRBV15
J gene: TRBJ2-1
D gene: TRBD1
CDR3 DNA: TGTGCCACCAGCACTAGACAGGGGGCGCGGGGTGAGCAGTTCTTC
CDR3 protein: CATSTRQGARGEQFF

clone size: many
V gene: TRBV7-9
J gene: TRBJ2-1
D gene: -
CDR3 DNA: TGTGCCAGCCAAAACGGGAGCGGGTTCTACAATGAGCAGTTCTTC
CDR3 protein: CASQNGSGFYNEQFF